A single T cell receptor beta chain is shown here with its context. The antigen remains unidentified. The study ran its PCR with 60 Vbeta and 13 Jbeta primers. The data were produced by immunoSEQ multiplex PCR, yet TCRdb's version contains in-frame clones alone and is incomplete. The table lists 200,000 or so clones, with 0.74% in the top ten. The data are from a study of cytomegalovirus exposure and HLA in healthy donors. Whole-study findings and limits: Presence/absence comparisons presumed near-even sequencing depth among donors. A later analysis revealed that TCR association rates differed between HLA loci, peaking at DRB1 and bottoming out at HLA-C. Association of a missense DCLRE1C variant with TCR beta V- and J-gene trimming was reported in a later analysis.

Trimming left V 5 bases short and J 4 bases short, with 12 bases between. This CDR3 is 13 amino acids long. Per the germline V gene, CDR1 is LNHDA and CDR2 is SQIVND (reference sequence). Sequencing was performed on PBMCs. This chain joins TRBV19 and TRBJ2-7, with D possibly being TRBD2 (5 bases). The TCR originated in a boy younger than 18 in good health and CMV-seronegative. The CDR3 sequence is CASSDGPGYEQYF. The CDR3, as DNA: TGTGCCAGTAGTGACGGCCCGGGGTACGAGCAGTACTTC.